This T cell receptor (beta chain) is drawn from a study of cytomegalovirus exposure and HLA in healthy donors. Study-wide context: There were 65 million to 85 million unique TCRs (from HLA-typed donors) in an early data release.

Findings of the study overall: A later analysis showed HLA-associated TCR beta chains outstripping equally common others in clonal expansion.

PCR involved 60 Vbeta and 13 Jbeta primers. Produced via immunoSEQ multiplex PCR; TCRdb's table is partial and in-frame only. The data contain under 150,000 clones, 79% of them singletons. Turning to this clone: Its antigen is unknown.

Material for sequencing was PBMCs. This receptor was obtained from a woman between 35 and 50 years old in good health and CMV-seropositive.

The CDR3 DNA reads as TGTGCCAGCAGTTTAAATAAAAACACCATATATTTT. It codes for CASSLNKNTIYF. J is TRBJ1-3 and V is TRBV28; D remains ambiguous. Germline CDR1 MDHEN, CDR2 SYDVKM. This CDR3 is 12 amino acids long. Trimming removed 2 bases at V and 6 bases at J, with 5 bases between. Based on the CDR3 plus reference TRBV28 and TRBJ1-3, the full variable domain is DVKVTQSSRYLVKRTGEKVFLECVQDMDHENMFWYRQDPGLGLRLIYFSYDVKMKEKGDIPEGYSVSREKKERFSLILESASTNQTSMYLCASSLNKNTIYFGEGSWLTVV.